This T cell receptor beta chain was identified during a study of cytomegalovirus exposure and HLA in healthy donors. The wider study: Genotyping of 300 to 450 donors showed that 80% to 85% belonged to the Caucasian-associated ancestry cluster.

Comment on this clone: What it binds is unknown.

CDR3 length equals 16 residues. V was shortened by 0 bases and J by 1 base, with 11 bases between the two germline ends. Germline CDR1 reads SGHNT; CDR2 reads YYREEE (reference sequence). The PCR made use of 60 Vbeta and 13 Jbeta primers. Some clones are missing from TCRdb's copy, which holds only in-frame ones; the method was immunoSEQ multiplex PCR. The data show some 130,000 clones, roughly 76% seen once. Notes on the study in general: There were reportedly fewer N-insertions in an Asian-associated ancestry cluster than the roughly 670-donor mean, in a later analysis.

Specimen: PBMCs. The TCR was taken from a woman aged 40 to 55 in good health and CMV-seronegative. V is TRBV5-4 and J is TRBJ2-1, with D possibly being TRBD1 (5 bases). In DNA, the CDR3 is TGTGCCAGCAGCTTGGATCAGGGTGGGTCCTACAATGAGCAGTTCTTC. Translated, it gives CASSLDQGGSYNEQFF.